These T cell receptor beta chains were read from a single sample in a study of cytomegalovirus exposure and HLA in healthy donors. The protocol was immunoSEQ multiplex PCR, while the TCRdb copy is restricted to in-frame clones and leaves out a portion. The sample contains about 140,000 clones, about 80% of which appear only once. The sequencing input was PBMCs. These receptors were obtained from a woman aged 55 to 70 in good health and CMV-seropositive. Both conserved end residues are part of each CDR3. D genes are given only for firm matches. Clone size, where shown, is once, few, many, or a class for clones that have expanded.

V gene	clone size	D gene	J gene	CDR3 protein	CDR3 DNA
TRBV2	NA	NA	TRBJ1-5	CASEGGRQLGPQHF	TGTGCCAGCGAGGGGGGGAGACAATTAGGGCCCCAGCATTTT
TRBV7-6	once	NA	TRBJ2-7	CASSPGGDEQYF	TGTGCCAGCAGCCCAGGAGGGGACGAGCAGTACTTC
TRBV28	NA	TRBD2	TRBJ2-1	CASSASGRVHNEQFF	TGTGCCAGCAGTGCGAGCGGGAGGGTCCACAATGAGCAGTTCTTC
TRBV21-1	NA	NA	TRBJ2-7	CASSKVTGQYEQYF	TGTGCCAGCAGCAAAGTAACAGGGCAATACGAGCAGTACTTC
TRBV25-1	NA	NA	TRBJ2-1	CASSESGGSYNEQFF	TGTGCCAGCAGTGAATCCGGGGGTTCCTACAATGAGCAGTTCTTC
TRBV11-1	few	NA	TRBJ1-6	CASSLALRSPLHF	TGTGCCAGCAGCTTAGCCTTGCGGTCACCCCTCCACTTT
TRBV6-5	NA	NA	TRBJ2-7	CASSSTEIPEQYF	TGTGCCAGCAGTTCGACGGAGATCCCCGAGCAGTACTTC
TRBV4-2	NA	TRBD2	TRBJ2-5	CASSPLAGGPGETQYF	TGTGCCAGCAGCCCACTAGCGGGAGGGCCAGGGGAGACCCAGTACTTC
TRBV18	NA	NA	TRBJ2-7	CASSPQAEQYF	TGTGCCAGCTCACCCCAGGCCGAGCAGTACTTC
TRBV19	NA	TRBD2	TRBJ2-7	CASSIGGTPFYEQYF	TGTGCCAGTAGTATCGGGGGGACTCCTTTCTACGAGCAGTACTTC
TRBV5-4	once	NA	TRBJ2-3	CASGRSGDTQYF	TGTGCCAGCGGCAGGAGCGGGGATACGCAGTATTTT
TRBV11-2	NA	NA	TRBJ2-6	CASSTGIYQRGANVLTF	TGTGCCAGCAGCACCGGGATCTATCAGCGGGGGGCCAACGTCCTGACTTTC
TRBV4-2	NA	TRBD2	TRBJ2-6	CASSQRAGVGANVLTF	TGTGCCAGCAGCCAGAGAGCGGGAGTGGGGGCCAACGTCCTGACTTTC